This T cell receptor (beta chain) was identified in a study of T cells in Graves' hyperthyroidism and ophthalmopathy. The study, taken as a whole, reports: Clonotypes that were expanded in thyroid above 0.001 mostly appeared in blood too. Ophthalmopathy was predicted by the model a median of 6.5 months ahead of onset.

TCR beta CDR3 region amplification was performed from RNA transcripts. The HTBI set primed first-round TCR CDR3 RT-PCR. TCRdb independently ran MiXCR on the multiplex PCR reads; one entry per CDR3 protein. The sample includes 500,000 to 800,000 distinct CDR3 sequences, approximately 14% of them seen just once. This clonotype showed up many times. Its antigen is still unknown. With duration under 3 months, ophthalmopathy was active: Clinical Activity Score at least 3, NOSPECS at least 4. Patients with uncontrolled infections, other autoimmune diseases, pregnancy or lactation were excluded. The sample consisted of blood. This TCR derives from a woman between 45 and 60 years old with Graves' ophthalmopathy.

The CDR3 DNA sequence: TGTGCCAGCAGTGAAGCCCTTCTAGCGGGAAACTACAATGAGCAGTTCTTC. Amino acid sequence: CASSEALLAGNYNEQFF. The chain has TRBV2 and TRBJ2-1; 9 bases map to TRBD2. V was clipped by 0 bases and J by 3 bases; unmatched bases: 6. Looked up from germline, CDR1 is SNHLY and CDR2 is FYNNEI. The length of the CDR3 is 17 residues.